This T cell receptor (beta chain) was sequenced for a study of cytomegalovirus exposure and HLA in healthy donors. The PCR had 60 Vbeta and 13 Jbeta primers. Sequencing used immunoSEQ multiplex PCR; TCRdb keeps in-frame clones, though not all of them. The sample lists 200,000 to 250,000 clones; approximately 80% were seen once. As concerns this clone: Its target is unknown.

Germline V lookup: CDR1 MNHEY, CDR2 SVGAGI. V lost 0 bases and J 1 base, leaving 10 bases between the germline ends. This CDR3 comprises 15 residues. The study, taken as a whole, reports: Sequence variants that were highly shared formed a cluster that was likely a sequencing artifact. For cytomegalovirus status, the classifier reportedly gave diagnoses with high specificity and sensitivity.

This sequence was found in a male donor in good health and CMV-seronegative. The chain carries TRBV6-5 and TRBJ2-7, with a tentative D call TRBD1 (5 bases). Material: PBMCs. The CDR3 coding sequence is TGTGCCAGCAGTTACTCACCCCAGGGATCCTACGAGCAGTACTTC. It encodes CASSYSPQGSYEQYF.